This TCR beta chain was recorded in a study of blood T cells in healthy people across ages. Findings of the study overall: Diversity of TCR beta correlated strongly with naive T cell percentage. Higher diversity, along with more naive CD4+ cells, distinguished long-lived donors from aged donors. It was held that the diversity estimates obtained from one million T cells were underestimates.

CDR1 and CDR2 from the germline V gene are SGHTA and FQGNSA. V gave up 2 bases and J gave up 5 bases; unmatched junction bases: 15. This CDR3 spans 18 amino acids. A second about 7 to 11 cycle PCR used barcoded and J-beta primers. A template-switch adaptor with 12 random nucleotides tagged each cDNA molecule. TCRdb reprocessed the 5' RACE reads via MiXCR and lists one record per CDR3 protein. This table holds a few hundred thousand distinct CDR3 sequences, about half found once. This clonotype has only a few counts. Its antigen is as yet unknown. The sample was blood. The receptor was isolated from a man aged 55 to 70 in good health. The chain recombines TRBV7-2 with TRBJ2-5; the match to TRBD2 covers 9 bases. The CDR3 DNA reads TGTGCCAGCAGCTTATGGCCTAGCGGGACCCATCGTCCGGAGACCCAGTACTTC. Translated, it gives CASSLWPSGTHRPETQYF.